The T cell receptor beta chain under discussion was sequenced for a study of blood T cells in healthy people across ages. Findings and limits, study-wide: TCR beta diversity tracked closely with naive T cell percentage. Both naive CD4+ cell counts and diversity were greater in long-lived donors than in aged donors.

The CDR3 runs to 12 residues. V lost 4 bases to trimming and J lost 6 bases, with 10 bases between them. Germline V gives CDR1 MNHNS, CDR2 SASEGT. Through a sample-barcoded 5' primer and a J-beta primer mix, a second PCR was run for roughly 6 to 12 cycles. The template-switch adaptor was a 5' adaptor with 12 random nucleotides. It tagged each cDNA molecule. TCRdb reprocessed the 5' RACE reads with MiXCR, giving one entry per CDR3 protein. Found here are around 800,000 distinct CDR3 sequences, about 46% of them singletons; the top ten hold 15% to 20%. Each sample provided at least 5.5 micrograms of extracted total RNA. Details on this clonotype: Its target is not known.

The V call is TRBV6-1, the J call TRBJ2-7; D might be TRBD2 (6 bases). Sequencing input: blood. The TCR was taken from a man older than 75 in good health. CDR3 nucleotides: TGTGCCAGCAGTGGACTAGTCCGCGAGCAGTACTTC. Translated, it gives CASSGLVREQYF.